The 27 T cell receptor beta chains below all came from one sample that was sequenced in a study of brain T cells in children with intractable seizures (dated by TCRdb to the early 2020s). The library was prepared using the immunoSEQ multiplex PCR assay. The clones in this table, taken by TCRdb from immuneACCESS, are in-frame only. Not every clone is retained; where verified, under half of the shortfall comes from an unresolved V gene, and the cause of the rest is unknown. Counted in this sample were 65,000 to 85,000 clones; 85% to 95% of them appeared once. The top ten constitute approximately 1.5% of the sample. Interpreted using the paper, the time point label stands for: resected brain tissue, or blood drawn just prior to surgery. This sample comprised peripheral blood, obtained at surgery. The receptors here all came from a boy younger than two with tuberous sclerosis and intractable seizures.

The chain carries TRBV10-3 and TRBJ2-3, with a weak D call TRBD1 (5 bases). The germline V gene encodes CDR1 ENHRY and CDR2 SYGVKD. Trimming took 8 bases from V and 1 from J, leaving 22 bases between them. The CDR3 runs to 17 residues. CDR3 region: CAIEDDSARRGTDTQYF. The CDR3 DNA follows: TGTGCCATCGAGGACGACAGCGCGCGACGCGGCACAGATACGCAGTATTTT.

This chain joins TRBV5-6 and TRBJ1-2; D not certain. Germline values: CDR1 SGHDT, CDR2 YYEEEE. Trimming stripped 2 bases from V and 2 bases from J, with 19 bases between. This CDR3 contains 17 residues. CDR3 in amino acids: CASSFGMEQVLNYGYTF. The CDR3 nucleotides read TGTGCCAGCAGCTTTGGTATGGAGCAGGTTCTGAACTATGGCTACACCTTC.

The chain uses TRBV25-1 and TRBJ1-2; no clear D. CDR1 is MGHDK, CDR2 SYGVNS, per germline. V was trimmed by 1 base and J by 0 bases, leaving 9 bases between them. CDR3 length: 15 amino acids. The CDR3 DNA reads TGTGCCAGCAGTGAATTCGACTCCGCTAACTATGGCTACACCTTC. It encodes CASSEFDSANYGYTF.

CDR3 region: CASSPTHILRDGNYGYTF. CDR3 bases: TGTGCCAGCTCACCAACTCATATTCTCCGGGACGGCAACTATGGCTACACCTTC. The chain joins TRBV18 to TRBJ1-2; a possible D gene is TRBD1 (5 bases). The germline V and J ends were trimmed by 2 bases and 2 bases, with 21 bases remaining between them. This CDR3 spans 18 amino acids. Germline lookup yields CDR1 KGHSH and CDR2 LQKENI.

This chain connects TRBV28 to TRBJ2-7; D gene ambiguous. CDR3 length: 15 residues. V was shortened by 6 bases and J by 4 bases, with 19 bases between the two germline ends. CDR1 is MDHEN, CDR2 SYDVKM, per germline. The CDR3 coding sequence is TGTGCCAGCAGCCTTGGGTACAGAACCCATTACGAGCAGTACTTC. Residues: CASSLGYRTHYEQYF.

The chain couples TRBV10-1 to TRBJ2-7; D possibly corresponds to TRBD2 (5 bases). The CDR3 spans 17 residues. The germline V gene encodes CDR1 WNHNN and CDR2 SYGVQD (reference sequence). The V end was cut by 6 bases, the J end by 0 bases, with 21 bases between. CDR3 sequence reads: CASRRRAGPTSSYEQYF. In DNA, the CDR3 is TGCGCCAGCAGGCGCCGGGCAGGCCCTACTAGCTCCTACGAGCAGTACTTC.

V and J are TRBV10-1 and TRBJ1-3, with 8 bases identical to TRBD1. The V segment lost 6 bases and the J segment 4 bases; nucleotides outside the gene matches: 5. Germline assignment: CDR1 WNHNN and CDR2 SYGVQD (reference sequence). This CDR3 has 14 amino acids. This CDR3 is CASSPGGGGNTIYF. CDR3 DNA sequence: TGCGCCAGCAGCCCAGGGGGCGGAGGAAACACCATATATTTT.

The genes are TRBV4-1 and TRBJ1-5; 9 bases are a match to TRBD1. V dropped 3 bases and J dropped 8; count of bases not matched to a gene: 2. The CDR3 is made up of 13 amino acids. Germline V gene data show CDR1 as MGHRA and CDR2 as YSYEKL. Written as DNA, the CDR3 is TGCGCCAGCAGCCAGGGACAGGGAGAGCCCCAGCATTTT. It specifies CASSQGQGEPQHF.

This clone was observed a handful of times. The rearrangement uses TRBV2 and TRBJ1-5; the match to TRBD1 covers 8 bases. The CDR3 length is 17 residues. Germline CDR1 and CDR2: SNHLY and FYNNEI. The ends lost 3 bases at V and 5 bases at J; junction bases unmatched: 12. This CDR3 is CASSESLGQGLDQPQHF. DNA of the CDR3: TGTGCCAGCAGTGAGTCCCTTGGACAGGGACTAGATCAGCCCCAGCATTTT.

This chain connects TRBV7-9 to TRBJ1-4; 9 bases match TRBD1. Per germline, CDR1 SEHNR and CDR2 FQNEAQ (reference sequence). Losses at the gene ends were 5 bases for V and 4 bases for J; bases not matched to a gene: 8. The CDR3 extends over 16 amino acids. The CDR3 reads CASSPGTGFSNEKLFF. The CDR3 nucleotides are TGTGCCAGCAGCCCCGGGACAGGGTTCAGTAATGAAAAACTGTTTTTT.

The rearrangement uses TRBV19 and TRBJ2-7; no clear D. Germline-derived CDR1 and CDR2 are LNHDA and SQIVND (reference sequence). The V end lost 4 bases, the J end lost 2 bases, and 3 bases lay between the germline ends. This CDR3 has 11 amino acids. The chain's CDR3 is CASSTPYEQYF. The CDR3 DNA reads as TGTGCCAGTAGTACACCCTACGAGCAGTACTTC.

This chain uses TRBV5-1 with TRBJ1-2; D unclear. The CDR3 consists of 13 residues. Trimming left V 4 bases short and J 1 base short, with 8 bases between. Germline CDR1 reads SGHRS; CDR2 reads YFSETQ. CDR3 nucleotide sequence: TGCGCCAGCAGCATACAGATTAACTATGGCTACACCTTC. Encoded protein: CASSIQINYGYTF.

The V call is TRBV4-1, the J call TRBJ2-1; 11 bases align to TRBD2. V shed 4 bases and J 7 bases; nucleotides not matched to a gene: 9. There are 16 residues in the CDR3. Germline CDR1 and CDR2: MGHRA and YSYEKL. The CDR3 region has the DNA TGCGCCAGCAGCCCGACGACTAGCGGGGCTATAAATGAGCAGTTCTTC. Translation: CASSPTTSGAINEQFF.

This clone was seen just once. The chain couples TRBV3-1 (or the pseudogene TRBV3-2) to TRBJ1-3; D not resolved. Per the germline V gene, CDR1 is LGHDT and CDR2 is YNNKEL (reference sequence). This CDR3 contains 14 residues. V lost 4 bases and J lost 0, with 7 bases in between. CDR3 bases: TGTGCCAGCAGCCGCGGACGCTCTGGAAACACCATATATTTT. The encoded protein is CASSRGRSGNTIYF.

A single count supports this clone. The chain has TRBV9 and TRBJ2-1; D is ambiguous. Trimming took 3 bases from V and 1 from J, leaving 11 bases between them. Germline V lookup: CDR1 SGDLS, CDR2 YYNGEE. CDR3 length: 15 residues. The CDR3 DNA is TGTGCCAGCAGCGAAGTCAGGTGGTCCTACAATGAGCAGTTCTTC. This gives the protein CASSEVRWSYNEQFF.

The rearrangement links TRBV14 to TRBJ2-7; D could derive from TRBD1 or TRBD2 (6 bases each). Deletions cut 4 bases from V and 2 bases from J, with 15 bases between. The CDR3 spans 15 residues. The germline V gene encodes CDR1 SGHDN and CDR2 FVKESK. The CDR3 bases are TGTGCCAGCAGCCGTGAGTCGGGGGCGGCCTACGAGCAGTACTTC. This sequence encodes CASSRESGAAYEQYF.

The chain has TRBV29-1 and TRBJ2-1; D unresolved. Trimming cost V 6 bases and J 0 bases, with 12 bases left between them. Germline CDR1 is SQVTM and CDR2 is ANQGSEA. The CDR3 has 14 amino acids. DNA for the CDR3: TGCAGCGTCGGACCCCTGAGCTCCTACAATGAGCAGTTCTTC. Translation: CSVGPLSSYNEQFF.

This chain uses TRBV3-1 (or the pseudogene TRBV3-2) with TRBJ1-1; the D gene is possibly TRBD1 (6 bases). Germline values: CDR1 LGHDT, CDR2 YNNKEL (reference sequence). V dropped 4 bases and J dropped 0 bases, with 12 bases sitting between them. There are 15 residues in the CDR3. For the CDR3, the DNA is TGTGCCAGCAGCCTCACAGGGAAGATGAACACTGAAGCTTTCTTT. This translates into CASSLTGKMNTEAFF.

The chain employs TRBV2 and TRBJ1-1; TRBD1 might be the D (5 bases). The CDR3 extends over 15 amino acids. Germline CDR1 and CDR2: SNHLY and FYNNEI. Deletions cut 7 bases from V and 0 bases from J, with 15 bases between. Written as DNA, the CDR3 is TGTGCCAGCAAACCCTTGACAGACCTGAACACTGAAGCTTTCTTT. Translated, it gives CASKPLTDLNTEAFF. The variable domain in full, with the rest retrieved from reference TRBV2 and TRBJ1-1, is EPEVTQTPSHQVTQMGQEVILRCVPISNHLYFYWYRQILGQKVEFLVSFYNNEISEKSEIFDDQFSVERPDGSNFTLKIRSTKLEDSAMYFCASKPLTDLNTEAFFGQGTRLTVV.

This clone was seen more than once but under ten times. This chain uses TRBV18 with TRBJ1-5; 7 bases agree with TRBD1. CDR1 KGHSH and CDR2 LQKENI come from the germline V gene. V was pared by 2 bases and J by 0 bases, with 1 base of the junction left unmatched. The CDR3 totals 15 residues. The CDR3 nucleotides read TGTGCCAGCTCACCAGGGACAGATAGCAATCAGCCCCAGCATTTT. It yields the protein CASSPGTDSNQPQHF. Full variable domain (outside the CDR3, taken from reference TRBV18 and TRBJ1-5): NAGVMQNPRHLVRRRGQEARLRCSPMKGHSHVYWYRQLPEEGLKFMVYLQKENIIDESGMPKERFSAEFPKEGPSILRIQQVVRGDSAAYFCASSPGTDSNQPQHFGDGTRLSIL.

The V gene is TRBV4-2, the J gene TRBJ2-6, with TRBD2 identical over 13 bases. The CDR3 extends over 17 amino acids. Germline assignment: CDR1 LGHNA and CDR2 YNFKEQ. V was pared by 2 bases and J by 2 bases, with 0 bases of the junction left unmatched. The DNA of the CDR3 is TGTGCCAGCAGCCAAACTAGCGGGGGGGCTGGGGCCAACGTCCTGACTTTC. Protein sequence: CASSQTSGGAGANVLTF.

This chain links TRBV18 with TRBJ2-6; unclear D gene. CDR1 and CDR2 from the germline V gene are KGHSH and LQKENI. Trimming left V 6 bases short and J 11 bases short, with 11 bases between. The CDR3 extends over 12 amino acids. CDR3 loop: CASSSWPDVLTF. CDR3 DNA sequence: TGTGCCAGCTCCTCGTGGCCCGACGTCCTGACTTTC.

The chain couples TRBV7-9 to TRBJ2-3; TRBD2 matches at 11 bases. J was trimmed by 0 bases and V by 4 bases; bases with no gene match: 6. This CDR3 has 17 amino acids. Looked up from germline, CDR1 is SEHNR and CDR2 is FQNEAQ (reference sequence). The CDR3 sequence: CASSSPSGGTSTDTQYF. Here the CDR3 DNA reads TGTGCCAGCAGCTCCCCTAGCGGGGGGACCAGCACAGATACGCAGTATTTT.

By sample fraction, this clone is medium-sized (0.01 to 0.1%). This CDR3 is also generated by other DNA sequences in the sample. The chain uses TRBV7-9 and TRBJ1-2, with TRBD1 matching over 9 bases. Germline loops: CDR1 SEHNR, CDR2 FQNEAQ (reference sequence). The ends lost 4 bases at V and 1 base at J; junction bases unmatched: 1. The CDR3 contains 14 residues. The chain's CDR3 is CASSSGQGNYGYTF. CDR3 bases: TGTGCCAGCAGCTCGGGACAGGGTAACTATGGCTACACCTTC.

This chain links TRBV4-1 with TRBJ2-7; possibly TRBD1 for D (6 bases). CDR1 MGHRA and CDR2 YSYEKL come from the germline V gene. Trimming left V 1 base short and J 4 bases short, with 14 bases between. This CDR3 is built from 15 residues. CDR3: CASSQVQGRTYEQYF. DNA of the CDR3: TGCGCCAGCAGCCAAGTACAGGGCAGAACTTACGAGCAGTACTTC.

V usage is TRBV5-1 and J usage is TRBJ1-3, with 7 bases fitting TRBD1. Germline V gene lookup returns CDR1 SGHRS and CDR2 YFSETQ. The CDR3 is 17 amino acids. V trimming: 4 bases; J trimming: 0 bases; junction bases outside the gene matches: 10. CDR3 in amino acids: CASSLDFRGASGNTIYF. CDR3 sequence (DNA): TGCGCCAGCAGCCTGGATTTCAGGGGGGCCTCTGGAAACACCATATATTTT.

The chain has TRBV4-2 and TRBJ2-5, with D possibly called TRBD1 or TRBD2 (6 bases each). This CDR3 contains 15 residues. V was pared by 3 bases and J by 5 bases, with 16 bases between. Germline CDR1 LGHNA, CDR2 YNFKEQ. CDR3 sequence: CASSHMGGVGETQYF. DNA for the CDR3: TGTGCCAGCAGCCACATGGGGGGCGTGGGGGAGACCCAGTACTTC.